This TCR beta chain was sequenced for a study of a mutant IDH1 vaccine in newly diagnosed glioma. Time point here: week 23, last vaccination. Vaccination used 300 ug of mutant IDH1 20-mer peptide per dose, with topical imiquimod. Sequencing was performed with immunoSEQ multiplex PCR; in TCRdb, only in-frame clones are kept and a portion is missing. The sample contains roughly 52,000 clones, around 80% of which appear only once. Remarks on this clone: Its antigen is unidentified.

Source: PBMCs, taken from a glioma patient whose treatment included an IDH1 peptide vaccine. This sequence was found in a man between 35 and 55 years old with glioma.

The CDR3 sequence: CASSYAQGGNTIYF. The CDR3 DNA reads as TGTGCCAGCAGTTACGCCCAGGGTGGAAACACCATATATTTT. The chain is built from TRBV6-5 and TRBJ1-3, with D possibly being TRBD1 (5 bases). The CDR3 runs to 14 residues. Germline loops: CDR1 MNHEY, CDR2 SVGAGI. V lost 2 bases and J lost 3, with 8 bases in between.